This T cell receptor beta chain was sequenced for a study of blood T cell repertoires in COVID-19. In the study overall: Sites in the United States, Italy and Spain provided acute and convalescent COVID-19 samples. Nucleic acid was either cDNA or gDNA, and it came from T cells, B-cell-depleted T cells, or PBMCs.

In the authors' methods: Scientists estimated how many nucleated cells there were by amplifying reference gene primers. This table comes from immunoSEQ multiplex PCR, and its TCRdb copy is limited to in-frame clones, with some not included. V and J calls and clone size are given by that table; D and trimming were obtained from the DNA. The data hold approximately 70,000 clones, with 70% to 90% observed a single time. Germline V lookup: CDR1 MNHEY, CDR2 SVGAGI. Deletions cut 7 bases from V and 0 bases from J, with 13 bases between. The CDR3 sequence is 15 residues long. The receptor was isolated from a woman in her sixties or seventies with acute or convalescent COVID-19. The material sequenced was peripheral blood. The chain combines TRBV6-5 with TRBJ1-3; D unclear. This CDR3 reads CASIAYGDSGNTIYF. CDR3 bases: TGTGCCAGCATCGCTTACGGGGACTCTGGAAACACCATATATTTT.